These T cell receptor beta chains were read from a single sample in a study of Ad26.COV2.S vaccination and SARS-CoV-2 variants. Data came from immunoSEQ multiplex PCR; TCRdb stores just in-frame clones and leaves some out. The sample yields 300,000 to 500,000 clones, 75% to 90% seen once. Sequencing was performed on peripheral blood, taken in a trial of Ad26.COV2.S vaccine versus placebo. These receptors were obtained from a person aged 18-60 years who received the Ad26.COV2.S COVID-19 vaccine or a placebo. CDR3s include the opening cysteine and the closing phenylalanine or tryptophan. Fields, in order: D gene, clone size, V gene, CDR3 protein. A D gene is named only where the DNA matches it firmly. A clone size is listed for some rows: how often the clone was seen (once, few, many), or a class if it is expanded.

NA NA TRBV10-2 CASSDMRGGFGTDGYTF
TRBD2 NA TRBV2 CASSEGGGPDTQYF
NA NA TRBV20-1 CSASVLGNQPQHF
NA once TRBV7-8 CASSFSLGGASDTQYF
NA NA TRBV11-2 CASSLDLGGGYTF
NA once TRBV7-9 CASVSGASLSYEQYF
TRBD1 NA TRBV2 CASSERDSFTYGYTF
NA few TRBV4-1 CASSEGPAYNEQYF
NA NA TRBV29-1 CSVGLLGGTGELFF
NA NA TRBV19 CASNSEGTEAFF
NA NA TRBV28 CASSYRARSYEQYF
TRBD1 NA TRBV6-2/TRBV6-3 CASSYNRGQDPGNSGNTIYF
NA NA TRBV5-1 CASSFGTGQGYGYTF
NA NA TRBV5-1 CASSHGTSYEQYF
NA NA TRBV6-2/TRBV6-3 CASSYETANTGELFF
NA NA TRBV4-3 CASSPPGANEQFF
NA NA TRBV30 CAWTLGRNTEAFF
NA NA TRBV2 CASRKQGRGTGANVLTF
NA NA TRBV23-1 CASMGVPGELFF
TRBD2 NA TRBV2 CASLWGGTGELFF
NA NA TRBV5-4 CASAGDPGKDEQYF
TRBD2 NA TRBV4-3 CASSQDRTSGGDGADTQYF
TRBD2 NA TRBV5-6 CASSFQPAGGPETQYF
NA NA TRBV3-1/TRBV3-2 CASSQAPDSSSYNSPLHF
NA NA TRBV5-4 CASKITGIGTQYF
NA NA TRBV19 CASSIDFGQPEKLFF
NA NA TRBV5-1 CASSPRTGLDNEQFF
NA NA TRBV3-1/TRBV3-2 CASSQLGANQPQHF
NA NA TRBV7-9 CASTPSGRGTEGELFF
NA NA TRBV10-3 CAISLGEGTEAFF
TRBD1 NA TRBV19 CASSIGTTGKRTEAFF
NA NA TRBV19 CASSMLWRADSPLHF
NA NA TRBV11-2 CASSLGRGWYNSPLHF